This T cell receptor (beta chain) stems from a study of shared clonotypes between healthy human individuals. CD45RO+ cells joined CCR7-negative CD45RA+ TemRA cells to form CD8 memory. As for this clone: What it binds is unknown.

Whole-study findings and limits: Naive CD4 clonotypes overlapped across a handful of donors at roughly 4.5%. Estimated richness values were generally larger in naive subsets than in memory subsets. A small donor pool kept down the genetic and exposure-history diversity that was represented.

With 7 bases clipped from V and 5 bases from J, the junction kept 9 bases outside the gene matches. CDR3 length: 15 residues. The germline CDR1 and CDR2 sequences are MNHEY and SVGAGI. Libraries were prepared by immunoSEQ multiplex PCR; TCRdb keeps only in-frame clonotypes and omits some of them. Of roughly 410,000 clones listed, roughly 96% are singletons. The chain carries TRBV6-5 and TRBJ2-2; 8 bases line up with TRBD1. This sequence was found in a man aged 25 to 45 in good health. What was sequenced was memory CD8+ T cells sorted from blood. Stated subset: CD45RO+ cells pooled with CCR7-negative TemRA cells. The CDR3 reads CASMSWGQVTGELFF. The CDR3 DNA reads as TGTGCCAGCATGTCGTGGGGACAGGTGACCGGGGAGCTGTTTTTT.